This T cell receptor beta chain came from a study of identical twins. This clonotype was found many times. Unique molecular identifiers were present on the cDNA, which also gained a universal primer site by template switching. A single record per CDR3 protein comes from TCRdb applying MiXCR to the 5' RACE reads. Of about 890,000 distinct CDR3 sequences detected, about 12% appear once; the ten largest clones hold roughly 1.5%. CDR1 is SGHDT and CDR2 is YYEEEE in the germline V gene. The CDR3 extends over 13 amino acids. V lost 3 bases and J 5 bases, leaving 11 bases between the germline ends. The same specimen was also included in a second study, on yellow fever vaccine responses in identical twins.

The chain couples TRBV5-6 to TRBJ1-1, with D possibly matching TRBD1 (5 bases). The receptor comes from a woman under 30 in good health. The sequenced sample was PBMCs. CDR3 bases: TGTGCCAGCAGCTCTCTCCAGGGAACTGAAGCTTTCTTT. Translated, it gives CASSSLQGTEAFF. The whole variable domain, filled in from reference TRBV5-6 and TRBJ1-1, reads DAGVTQSPTHLIKTRGQQVTLRCSPKSGHDTVSWYQQALGQGPQFIFQYYEEEERQRGNFPDRFSGHQFPNYSSELNVNALLLGDSALYLCASSSLQGTEAFFGQGTRLTVV.